The 27 T cell receptor beta chains below all came from one sample that was sequenced in a study of Graves' ophthalmopathy and Graves' hyperthyroidism. RNA transcripts yielded amplified TCR beta CDR3 regions. Amplification began with first-round RT-PCR using HTBI primers, then second-round multiplex PCR was performed. A single record per CDR3 protein comes from TCRdb applying MiXCR to the multiplex PCR reads. The data contain 40,000 to 50,000 distinct CDR3 sequences, 50% to 65% of them seen just once; the ten biggest clones take up 23%. Sequencing was carried out using peripheral blood. Every receptor here comes from an adult man with Graves' ophthalmopathy.

The chain is built from TRBV20-1 and TRBJ2-2; a weak D match, TRBD1 (5 bases). The CDR3 is 14 residues long. Germline CDR1 and CDR2: DFQATT and SNEGSKA (reference sequence). Between the trimmed V and J ends, which lost 3 bases and 3 bases, there was a span of 11 bases. Written as DNA, the CDR3 is TGCAGTGCTAGTCCCCCCAGGGACACCGGGGAGCTGTTTTTT. It codes for CSASPPRDTGELFF.

The rearrangement links TRBV19 to TRBJ2-1, with TRBD2 matching over 8 bases. The germline CDR1 and CDR2 sequences are LNHDA and SQIVND (reference sequence). The trim removed 10 bases at V and 8 bases at J, leaving 22 bases unmatched. The CDR3 extends over 17 amino acids. The CDR3 loop is CATSLAEFTGRMDEQFF. CDR3 coding DNA: TGTGCCACCTCACTAGCGGAGTTTACAGGTCGGATGGATGAGCAGTTCTTC.

In the case of this clonotype: Sequence at one end of the junction differs from germline and may be a read error. The chain couples TRBV19 to TRBJ2-2, with D tentatively TRBD1 or TRBD2 (5 bases each). Germline assignment: CDR1 LNHDA and CDR2 SQIVND (reference sequence). The CDR3 has 14 amino acids. The DNA for the CDR3 is TGTCCCAGTAGTATGAGTGAGGGGACCGGGGAGCTGTTTTTT. As protein: CPSSMSEGTGELFF.

The genes are TRBV14 and TRBJ2-3, with TRBD1 matching over 8 bases. Germline V gives CDR1 SGHDN, CDR2 FVKESK. The trim removed 2 bases at V and 0 bases at J, leaving 4 bases unmatched. CDR3 length: 16 amino acids. CDR3 residues: CASSQWTGLSTDTQYF. The CDR3 nucleotides read TGTGCCAGCAGCCAATGGACAGGGTTGAGCACAGATACGCAGTATTTT.

There are many counts of this clonotype. This chain uses TRBV29-1 with TRBJ2-5; maybe TRBD2 (6 bases). V was shortened by 4 bases and J by 7 bases, with 13 bases between the two germline ends. The CDR3 sequence is 12 residues long. Per germline, CDR1 SQVTM and CDR2 ANQGSEA. CDR3 amino acids: CSVAEGLGTQYF. Here the CDR3 DNA reads TGCAGCGTTGCGGAGGGGCTGGGGACCCAGTACTTC.

This clonotype has a count of ten or more. The V gene is TRBV10-3, the J gene TRBJ2-3; 8 positions match TRBD2. The CDR3 is 16 residues long. Germline lookup yields CDR1 ENHRY and CDR2 SYGVKD. V was clipped by 6 bases and J by 2 bases; unmatched bases: 10. DNA for the CDR3: TGTGCCATCAGCCCCTCGTCGGGACTAGACACAGATACGCAGTATTTT. It is translated as CAISPSSGLDTDTQYF.

This clonotype was seen repeatedly, ten times or more. This chain connects TRBV7-9 to TRBJ1-4, with 9 bases identical to TRBD1. Germline CDR1 SEHNR, CDR2 FQNEAQ (reference sequence). Unmatched junction bases numbered 5, after V lost 5 bases and J lost 7 bases. The CDR3 consists of 14 residues. The CDR3: CASSVTGGGEKLFF. The CDR3 bases are TGTGCCAGCAGCGTGACAGGGGGTGGTGAAAAACTGTTTTTT. Looking up the rest from reference TRBV7-9 and TRBJ1-4 gives the full variable domain: DTGVSQNPRHKITKRGQNVTFRCDPISEHNRLYWYRQTLGQGPEFLTYFQNEAQLEKSRLLSDRFSAERPKGSFSTLEIQRTEQGDSAMYLCASSVTGGGEKLFFGSGTQLSVL.

A note on this clonotype: A read error may explain this, as a much larger clone is one base away. The rearrangement links TRBV5-6 to TRBJ2-4, with D possibly being TRBD2 (5 bases). Trimming removed 3 bases at V and 3 bases at J, with 13 bases between. The V gene's germline CDR1 is SGHDT and CDR2 YYEEEE. CDR3 length equals 15 residues. The CDR3 DNA reads as TGTGCCAGCAGCTCCATACGGGGTTACAAAAACATTCAGTACTTC. Its translation is CASSSIRGYKNIQYF.

In this sample, this clonotype turned up once. In DNA, the CDR3 is TGTGCCATCTCCAAACTCATTAGCACAGGCTACGAGCAGTACTTC. This codes for CAISKLISTGYEQYF. The chain carries TRBV6-6 and TRBJ2-7; possibly TRBD1 for D (5 bases). With 10 bases removed from V and 3 bases from J, the gap between germline ends came to 22 bases. The CDR3 spans 15 residues. Germline loops: CDR1 MNHNY, CDR2 SVGAGI (reference sequence).

This clonotype came up many times. The chain recombines TRBV20-1 with TRBJ2-7, with TRBD1 matching over 7 bases. Unmatched junction bases numbered 10, after V lost 0 bases and J lost 2 bases. CDR3 length: 16 amino acids. Germline V gene sequence: CDR1 DFQATT, CDR2 SNEGSKA (reference sequence). For the CDR3, the DNA is TGCAGTGCTAGAGATTACCGGGACAGCTCTCCCTACGAGCAGTACTTC. Translation: CSARDYRDSSPYEQYF.

The chain couples TRBV15 to TRBJ2-1; a possible D gene is TRBD2 (5 bases). Trimming took off 3 bases at V and 3 bases at J, with 15 bases between the two ends. Germline assignment: CDR1 LNHNV and CDR2 YYDKDF (reference sequence). The CDR3 covers 16 residues. The CDR3 nucleotides are TGTGCCACCAGCAGGGACGGGGTTAGGGTCTACAATGAGCAGTTCTTC. It is translated as CATSRDGVRVYNEQFF.

This sequence joins TRBV9 and TRBJ2-5; no firm D call. The CDR3 has 14 amino acids. The V end lost 0 bases, the J end lost 4 bases, and 10 bases lay between the germline ends. CDR1 is SGDLS and CDR2 is YYNGEE in the germline V gene. The CDR3 DNA reads as TGTGCCAGCAGCGTAGGGAGCCAGAGAGAGACCCAGTACTTC. Translating gives CASSVGSQRETQYF.

This clonotype was observed at least ten times. This rearrangement joins TRBV4-1 to TRBJ1-2; D unclear. The CDR3 is made up of 14 amino acids. Per germline, CDR1 MGHRA and CDR2 YSYEKL. V lost 2 bases, J lost 7 bases, and 14 bases lay in between. The CDR3 DNA follows: TGCGCCAGCAGCCAACCAAGCCGAGGCGGTGGCTACACCTTC. This encodes CASSQPSRGGGYTF.

The rearrangement joins TRBV5-8 to TRBJ1-2; D is unresolved. Per the germline V gene, CDR1 is SGHTS and CDR2 is YDEGEE. The CDR3 spans 10 residues. The V end lost 5 bases, the J end lost 10 bases, and 9 bases lay between the germline ends. The CDR3 region is CASRPVVYTF. CDR3 sequence (DNA): TGTGCCAGCAGACCTGTAGTCTACACCTTC.

This clonotype was recorded at least ten times. CDR3: CASTDRAERGGTDTQYF. CDR3 nucleotide sequence: TGTGCCAGCACCGACAGGGCTGAGAGGGGGGGCACAGATACGCAGTATTTT. The chain employs TRBV9 and TRBJ2-3; perhaps TRBD1 as D (7 bases). The germline V gene encodes CDR1 SGDLS and CDR2 YYNGEE. The CDR3 has 17 residues. V was cut by 6 bases and J by 1 base, with 21 bases left in between.

This clonotype was detected many times. V usage is TRBV30 and J usage is TRBJ2-7; D is undetermined. Trimming removed 0 bases at V and 1 base at J, with 10 bases between. Germline lookup yields CDR1 GTSNPN and CDR2 SVGIG (reference sequence). The CDR3 consists of 14 residues. CDR3 sequence reads: CAWSVSPVSYEQYF. CDR3 coding DNA: TGTGCCTGGAGTGTAAGCCCGGTATCCTACGAGCAGTACTTC.

The chain links TRBV5-1 to TRBJ2-1; a weak D match, TRBD2 (5 bases). With 1 base removed from V and 0 bases from J, the gap between germline ends came to 5 bases. CDR3 length equals 14 residues. Per germline, CDR1 SGHRS and CDR2 YFSETQ. CDR3 nucleotide sequence: TGCGCCAGCAGCTTGACTAGCTCCTACAATGAGCAGTTCTTC. This encodes CASSLTSSYNEQFF.

This clonotype has ten or more counts. V and J are TRBV7-6 and TRBJ2-3; 9 bases are a match to TRBD2. Germline CDR1 and CDR2: SGHVS and FNYEAQ. CDR3 length: 17 residues. Trimming took 2 bases from V and 3 from J; bases not matched to a gene: 9. DNA of the CDR3: TGTGCCAGCAGCTTATGGCTTCCTAGCGGGACAACAGATACGCAGTATTTT. Amino acids: CASSLWLPSGTTDTQYF.

This clonotype was seen many times. The V call is TRBV19, the J call TRBJ2-6; D possibly corresponds to TRBD1 (6 bases). This CDR3 has 18 amino acids. The V end lost 5 bases, the J end lost 2 bases, and 19 bases lay between the germline ends. CDR1 and CDR2 from the germline V gene are LNHDA and SQIVND (reference sequence). This CDR3 reads CASSPTGATWAGANVLTF. DNA for the CDR3: TGTGCCAGTAGTCCGACAGGAGCGACCTGGGCTGGGGCCAACGTCCTGACTTTC.

V gene TRBV4-1 combines with J gene TRBJ1-2; maybe TRBD1 (6 bases). V was cut by 0 bases and J by 8 bases, with 40 bases left in between. CDR1 and CDR2 (germline): MGHRA, YSYEKL. The CDR3 loop spans 23 amino acids. Written as DNA, the CDR3 is TGCGCCAGCAGCCAAGATCCTATGGACAGACAGACTTTCGGGCGGCATCAGGCAGAGGGCTACACCTTC. Translation: CASSQDPMDRQTFGRHQAEGYTF.

This clonotype was seen once. This sequence joins TRBV5-1 and TRBJ1-4, with D unclear. The germline CDR1 and CDR2 sequences are SGHRS and YFSETQ. This CDR3 is 15 amino acids long. Trimming removed 1 base from V and 5 bases from J, with 12 bases in between. The CDR3 is CASSLRSDRNEKLFF. CDR3 bases: TGCGCCAGCAGCTTGCGGTCAGACCGGAATGAAAAACTGTTTTTT.

This clonotype was picked up many times. The chain carries TRBV6-5 and TRBJ1-1, with 7 positions matching TRBD1. J lost 7 bases, V lost 0 bases, and 8 bases had no gene match. The germline V gene has CDR1 MNHEY and CDR2 SVGAGI. The CDR3 has 15 residues. As DNA, the CDR3 is TGTGCCAGCAGTTACTCGCTTCAGGGGGGGGGTGAAGCTTTCTTT. The encoded protein is CASSYSLQGGGEAFF.

This clonotype was detected ten times or more. This rearrangement joins TRBV5-1 to TRBJ2-7, with 8 bases that match TRBD1. Trimming at V came to 0 bases and at J to 4 bases, leaving 6 bases not matched to a gene. CDR1 and CDR2 (germline): SGHRS, YFSETQ. The CDR3 is made up of 15 amino acids. The CDR3 protein is CASSLVAGGSYEQYF. The DNA for the CDR3 is TGCGCCAGCAGCTTGGTAGCAGGGGGCTCGTACGAGCAGTACTTC. Filled out from reference TRBV5-1 and TRBJ2-7, the complete variable domain reads KAGVTQTPRYLIKTRGQQVTLSCSPISGHRSVSWYQQTPGQGLQFLFEYFSETQRNKGNFPGRFSGRQFSNSRSEMNVSTLELGDSALYLCASSLVAGGSYEQYFGPGTRLTVT.

This clonotype was picked up many times. The chain has TRBV6-5 and TRBJ2-3, with 7 bases that match TRBD2. The CDR3 spans 14 residues. V dropped 2 bases and J dropped 6; count of bases not matched to a gene: 5. CDR1 is MNHEY and CDR2 is SVGAGI in the germline V gene. CDR3 in DNA: TGTGCCAGCAGTTACGGACTAGGGGCGGATACGCAGTATTTT. It codes for CASSYGLGADTQYF.

Many counts were recorded for this clonotype. Just one base apart from a much larger clone, this may be a read error. This chain uses TRBV7-8 with TRBJ2-7, with D maybe TRBD2 (5 bases). This CDR3 spans 13 amino acids. Germline CDR1 SGHVS, CDR2 FQNEAQ. The germline V and J ends were trimmed by 4 bases and 6 bases, with 13 bases remaining between them. Written as DNA, the CDR3 is TGTGCCAGCAGCTCCACCGGGATCTGCGAGCAGTACTTC. This codes for CASSSTGICEQYF.

This clonotype was seen many times. CDR3 nucleotide sequence: TGTGCCAGCTCACGAGAGGGACAGGCGAGCTATGGCTACACCTTC. Translating it yields CASSREGQASYGYTF. This chain connects TRBV18 to TRBJ1-2, with 8 positions matching TRBD1. V dropped 4 bases and J dropped 4; count of bases not matched to a gene: 8. This CDR3 comprises 15 residues. Germline loops: CDR1 KGHSH, CDR2 LQKENI.

This clonotype was detected ten times or more. The V and J genes are TRBV19 and TRBJ1-5; TRBD1 matches at 9 bases. V shed 5 bases and J 6 bases; nucleotides not matched to a gene: 14. The CDR3 is 17 residues long. Germline V gene sequence: CDR1 LNHDA, CDR2 SQIVND (reference sequence). CDR3 protein: CASSSRETGGFGQPQHF. For the CDR3, the DNA is TGTGCCAGTAGTTCGAGGGAAACAGGGGGCTTCGGTCAGCCCCAGCATTTT.